This T cell receptor beta chain derives from a study of blood T cell repertoires in COVID-19. In the study overall: COVID-19 samples from acute and convalescent phases originated in the United States, Italy and Spain. Sample material is recorded as cDNA or gDNA derived from T cells, B-cell-depleted T cells, or PBMCs.

Original data processing: Amplification of reference gene primers provided the estimated nucleated cell counts. Generated by immunoSEQ multiplex PCR, the TCRdb table keeps only in-frame clones and is missing some. Clone size and V and J calls were adopted from that table, with D and trimming inferred from the DNA. The sample records tens of thousands of clones, 76% being singletons. Trimming left V 3 bases short and J 1 base short, with 11 bases between. CDR3 length: 15 residues. The V gene's germline CDR1 is SEHNR and CDR2 FQNEAQ (reference sequence). The TCR originated in a man between 70 and 80 years old with acute or convalescent COVID-19. V is TRBV7-9 and J is TRBJ2-3; a possible D gene is TRBD1 (5 bases). Sequences were obtained from peripheral blood. CDR3: CASSLASTGTDTQYF. DNA for the CDR3: TGTGCCAGCAGCTTGGCGTCGACAGGCACAGATACGCAGTATTTT.